One sample yielded the 23 T cell receptor beta chains listed below, sequenced in a study of cytomegalovirus exposure and HLA in healthy donors. Primers included in the PCR were 60 Vbeta and 13 Jbeta primers. Assay: immunoSEQ multiplex PCR; the TCRdb copy retains only in-frame clones and omits some. The sample contains 130,000 or so clones, roughly 86% of which appear only once. The sequenced sample was PBMCs. These receptors originate from a man aged 18-30 years in good health and CMV-seropositive.

The CDR3 region has the DNA TGTGCCAGCAGCTTACAGGGTGGGGCAAAGACCCAGTACTTC. This translates into CASSLQGGAKTQYF. The chain has TRBV7-2 and TRBJ2-5; TRBD1 might be the D (5 bases). CDR1 is SGHTA and CDR2 is FQGNSA in the germline V gene. The V gene lost 2 bases and the J gene lost 6 bases, with 13 bases spanning the gap. The length of the CDR3 is 14 residues. Full variable domain (missing parts from reference TRBV7-2 and TRBJ2-5): GAGVSQSPSNKVTEKGKDVELRCDPISGHTALYWYRQSLGQGLEFLIYFQGNSAPDKSGLPSDRFSAERTGGSVSTLTIQRTQQEDSAVYLCASSLQGGAKTQYFGPGTRLLVL.

This chain links TRBV14 with TRBJ1-1; D is uncertain. The V gene lost 6 bases and the J gene lost 1 base, with 9 bases spanning the gap. CDR3 length: 13 amino acids. Germline V CDR1 and CDR2: SGHDN, FVKESK. Here the CDR3 reads CASRHAGNTEAFF. The CDR3 DNA reads TGTGCCAGCAGACATGCGGGGAACACTGAAGCTTTCTTT.

The V gene is TRBV19, the J gene TRBJ1-1; D is ambiguous. Trimming took off 3 bases at V and 7 bases at J, with 9 bases between the two ends. This CDR3 has 12 amino acids. Germline V gene data show CDR1 as LNHDA and CDR2 as SQIVND (reference sequence). Here the CDR3 DNA reads TGTGCCAGTAGTATTGGCAGACTTGAAGCTTTCTTT. This gives the protein CASSIGRLEAFF.

This chain connects TRBV11-3 to TRBJ2-1; D call uncertain. The CDR3 contains 14 residues. Trimming stripped 1 base from V and 7 bases from J, with 11 bases between. Germline V gene data show CDR1 as SGHNT and CDR2 as YENEEA. CDR3 coding DNA: TGTGCCAGCAGCTTAGGCCCGGTAGATAATGAGCAGTTCTTC. The encoded protein is CASSLGPVDNEQFF.

As regards this clone: Mismatch with germline at one junction end may stem from a read error. The J gene is TRBJ1-1, the V gene TRBV5-6; D is ambiguous. Germline assignment: CDR1 SGHDT and CDR2 YYEEEE. The CDR3 consists of 19 residues. The DNA for the CDR3 is TGTGCCAGCAGCCCACGTCGGATGGGAGGGTTCGGGTTGAAGACTGAAGCTTTCTTT. This gives the protein CASSPRRMGGFGLKTEAFF.

This clone was detected a few times. The rearrangement uses TRBV7-2 and TRBJ1-2; D perhaps matches TRBD1 (5 bases). There are 12 residues in the CDR3. V lost 3 bases, J lost 8 bases, and 10 bases lay in between. CDR1 is SGHTA and CDR2 is FQGNSA in the germline V gene. Here the CDR3 reads CASSFGGAGYTF. CDR3 DNA sequence: TGTGCCAGCAGCTTTGGAGGGGCCGGCTACACCTTC. Combining the CDR3 with reference TRBV7-2 and TRBJ1-2 gives the whole variable domain GAGVSQSPSNKVTEKGKDVELRCDPISGHTALYWYRQSLGQGLEFLIYFQGNSAPDKSGLPSDRFSAERTGGSVSTLTIQRTQQEDSAVYLCASSFGGAGYTFGSGTRLTVV.

This clone was counted once. The chain recombines TRBV7-2 with TRBJ2-7; 10 nucleotides line up with TRBD1. CDR3 length: 15 amino acids. CDR1 is SGHTA and CDR2 is FQGNSA in the germline V gene. The J segment lost 5 bases and the V segment lost 5 bases, leaving 9 bases of the junction unmatched. CDR3 coding DNA: TGTGCCAGCAGCCCAACCGGGACAGGGGCCCACGAGCAGTACTTC. Translation: CASSPTGTGAHEQYF.

The chain carries TRBV4-2 and TRBJ1-2, with a tentative D call TRBD1 (6 bases). Trimming stripped 0 bases from V and 8 bases from J, with 19 bases between. The germline gives CDR1 LGHNA, CDR2 YNFKEQ. The CDR3 runs to 16 residues. The DNA of the CDR3 is TGTGCCAGCAGCCAAGATCTAAAGCAGGGGACTAGCGGCTACACCTTC. Protein sequence: CASSQDLKQGTSGYTF.

The CDR3 sequence: CAISDRDRAIEQYF. CDR3 DNA: TGTGCCATCAGTGACCGGGACAGGGCAATCGAGCAGTACTTC. The chain recombines TRBV10-3 with TRBJ2-7; 9 nucleotides align to TRBD1. CDR3 length: 14 residues. Germline V lookup: CDR1 ENHRY, CDR2 SYGVKD. V dropped 3 bases and J dropped 6; count of bases not matched to a gene: 6.

The chain links TRBV6-4 to TRBJ2-2; 8 bases agree with TRBD2. Losses at the gene ends were 5 bases for V and 0 bases for J; bases not matched to a gene: 2. Germline V lookup: CDR1 MRHNA, CDR2 SNTAGT. This CDR3 has 15 residues. This chain's CDR3 is CASSKLAANTGELFF. CDR3 nucleotides: TGTGCCAGCAGTAAACTAGCGGCGAACACCGGGGAGCTGTTTTTT.

This chain joins TRBV5-8 and TRBJ1-1; D gene unclear. Trimming removed 8 bases from V and 4 bases from J, with 15 bases in between. This CDR3 has 13 amino acids. The germline gives CDR1 SGHTS, CDR2 YDEGEE. DNA of the CDR3: TGTGCCAGAGCCCGGGGAGCGGGCACTGAAGCTTTCTTT. Translating gives CARARGAGTEAFF.

The rearrangement uses TRBV28 and TRBJ2-5, with D possibly matching TRBD1 (6 bases). V lost 5 bases and J lost 5, with 12 bases in between. CDR1 and CDR2 from the germline V gene are MDHEN and SYDVKM. This CDR3 has 13 residues. CDR3 protein: CASSPGTMETQYF. CDR3 DNA: TGTGCCAGCAGTCCCGGGACAATGGAGACCCAGTACTTC.

This chain links TRBV5-4 with TRBJ2-7; 8 bases match TRBD2. The CDR3 contains 15 residues. Germline CDR1 reads SGHNT; CDR2 reads YYREEE (reference sequence). With 0 bases clipped from V and 0 bases from J, the junction kept 2 bases outside the gene matches. The CDR3 is CASSLGAGGSYEQYF. CDR3 in DNA: TGTGCCAGCAGCTTGGGTGCGGGAGGCTCCTACGAGCAGTACTTC.

This clone has more than one count but fewer than ten. The J gene is TRBJ2-1, the V gene TRBV25-1; D might be TRBD2 (5 bases). The CDR3 is 13 residues long. The V end lost 2 bases, the J end lost 6 bases, and 8 bases lay between the germline ends. CDR1 is MGHDK, CDR2 SYGVNS, per germline. The CDR3 DNA sequence: TGTGCCAGCAGTGAAGGAGGTTTCAATGAGCAGTTCTTC. As protein: CASSEGGFNEQFF. The entire variable domain, with the rest obtained from reference TRBV25-1 and TRBJ2-1, is as follows: EADIYQTPRYLVIGTGKKITLECSQTMGHDKMYWYQQDPGMELHLIHYSYGVNSTEKGDLSSESTVSRIRTEHFPLTLESARPSHTSQYLCASSEGGFNEQFFGPGTRLTVL.

The table lists this clone with a few counts. The CDR3 spells CASSLADRLNTEAFF. The CDR3, as DNA: TGTGCCAGCAGCTTGGCGGACAGGCTGAACACTGAAGCTTTCTTT. This chain links TRBV5-8 with TRBJ1-1; TRBD1 matches at 7 bases. Per germline, CDR1 SGHTS and CDR2 YDEGEE. V trimming: 0 bases; J trimming: 0 bases; junction bases outside the gene matches: 2. The CDR3 totals 15 residues.

The chain combines TRBV11-2 with TRBJ1-1; D not certain. Trimming took 7 bases from V and 2 from J, leaving 11 bases between them. Germline V gives CDR1 SGHAT, CDR2 FQNNGV. CDR3 length: 13 amino acids. The CDR3 sequence is CASTPLVNTEAFF. The CDR3 DNA sequence: TGTGCCAGCACCCCCCTCGTTAACACTGAAGCTTTCTTT. Drawing the rest from reference TRBV11-2 and TRBJ1-1, the complete variable domain is EAGVAQSPRYKIIEKRQSVAFWCNPISGHATLYWYQQILGQGPKLLIQFQNNGVVDDSQLPKDRFSAERLKGVDSTLKIQPAKLEDSAVYLCASTPLVNTEAFFGQGTRLTVV.

A few counts support this clone. The CDR3 loop is CASSLVEATSQETQYF. The CDR3 nucleotides are TGTGCCAGCAGCTTAGTAGAGGCCACAAGTCAAGAGACCCAGTACTTC. The rearrangement uses TRBV7-6 and TRBJ2-5; no clear D. Germline loops: CDR1 SGHVS, CDR2 FNYEAQ. The CDR3 sequence is 16 residues long. Between the trimmed V and J ends, which lost 1 base and 2 bases, there was a span of 14 bases.

V usage is TRBV6-5 and J usage is TRBJ1-3; D unresolved. Trimming pared 8 bases from V and 2 bases from J, leaving 10 bases between. CDR3 size: 13 residues. Germline CDR1 and CDR2: MNHEY and SVGAGI. The chain's CDR3 is CASRGFTGNTIYF. As DNA, the CDR3 is TGTGCCAGCCGGGGTTTCACTGGAAACACCATATATTTT.

This rearrangement joins TRBV6-5 to TRBJ1-2, with D perhaps matching TRBD1 (6 bases). CDR1 and CDR2 (germline): MNHEY, SVGAGI. The CDR3 sequence is 15 residues long. The germline V and J ends were trimmed by 6 bases and 3 bases, with 17 bases remaining between them. CDR3 in DNA: TGTGCCAGCAGCCTCTCGGCGGGGGCTGACTATGGCTACACCTTC. Amino acid sequence: CASSLSAGADYGYTF.

The J gene is TRBJ1-2, the V gene TRBV5-4; 7 bases map to TRBD1. The ends lost 0 bases at V and 4 bases at J; junction bases unmatched: 3. The CDR3 is made up of 14 amino acids. Germline CDR1 SGHNT, CDR2 YYREEE (reference sequence). This CDR3 reads CASSLGGQFYGYTF. CDR3 coding DNA: TGTGCCAGCAGCTTGGGGGGACAGTTCTATGGCTACACCTTC.

The chain recombines TRBV28 with TRBJ1-2, with 7 bases fitting TRBD1. Germline trimming cut 7 bases from V and 0 bases from J; bases unmatched to any gene: 8. CDR1 and CDR2 from the germline V gene are MDHEN and SYDVKM. This CDR3 contains 15 residues. In nucleotides, the CDR3 is TGTGCCAGCATCCCCGGGGACAGCTCTAACTATGGCTACACCTTC. Its translation is CASIPGDSSNYGYTF.

This clone has only one observation. The chain has TRBV6-5 and TRBJ2-7, with TRBD1 matching 12 bases. Germline V gene lookup returns CDR1 MNHEY and CDR2 SVGAGI. V lost 5 bases, J lost 3 bases, and 5 bases stayed unmatched. This CDR3 contains 15 residues. The CDR3 DNA reads TGTGCCAGCAGTCGTGGGACAGGGGGCTTCTACGAGCAGTACTTC. It encodes CASSRGTGGFYEQYF.

V and J are TRBV27 and TRBJ2-7; D gene ambiguous. With 3 bases removed from V and 5 bases from J, the gap between germline ends came to 11 bases. Germline CDR1 reads MNHEY; CDR2 reads SMNVEV (reference sequence). This CDR3 region has 13 residues. CDR3 sequence reads: CASSLSSPHEQYF. In DNA form, the CDR3 reads TGTGCCAGCAGTTTGAGTAGCCCCCACGAGCAGTACTTC.